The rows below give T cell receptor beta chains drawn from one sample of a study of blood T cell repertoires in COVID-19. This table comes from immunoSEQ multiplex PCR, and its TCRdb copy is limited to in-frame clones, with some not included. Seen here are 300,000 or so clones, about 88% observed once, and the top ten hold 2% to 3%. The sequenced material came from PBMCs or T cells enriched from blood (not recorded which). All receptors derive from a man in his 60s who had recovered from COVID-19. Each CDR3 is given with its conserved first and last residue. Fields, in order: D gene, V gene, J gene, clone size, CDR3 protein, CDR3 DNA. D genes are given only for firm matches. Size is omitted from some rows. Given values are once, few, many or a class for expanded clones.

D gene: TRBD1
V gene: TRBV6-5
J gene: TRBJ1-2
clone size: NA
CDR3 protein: CASEGQGARDYGYTF
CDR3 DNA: TGTGCCAGCGAAGGACAGGGGGCGCGGGACTATGGCTACACCTTC

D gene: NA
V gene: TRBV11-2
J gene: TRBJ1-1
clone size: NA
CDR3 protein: CASSLGLSTEAFF
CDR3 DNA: TGTGCCAGCAGCTTAGGGTTGAGCACTGAAGCTTTCTTT

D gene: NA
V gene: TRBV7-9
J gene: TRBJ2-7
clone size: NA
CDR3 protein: CASSLALEGAAYEQYF
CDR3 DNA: TGTGCCAGCAGCTTAGCGCTAGAGGGAGCGGCCTACGAGCAGTACTTC

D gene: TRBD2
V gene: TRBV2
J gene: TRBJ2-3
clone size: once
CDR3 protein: CASRAPIAGDTDTQYF
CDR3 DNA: TGTGCCAGCAGGGCCCCAATAGCGGGGGACACAGATACGCAGTATTTT

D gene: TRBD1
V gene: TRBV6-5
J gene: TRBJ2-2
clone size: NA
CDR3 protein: CASSPRTGRTGELFF
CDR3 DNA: TGTGCCAGCAGTCCGCGGACAGGACGGACCGGGGAGCTGTTTTTT

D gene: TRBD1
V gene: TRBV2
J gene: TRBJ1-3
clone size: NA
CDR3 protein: CASSGRQGHVHTIYF
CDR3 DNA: TGTGCCAGCAGTGGAAGACAGGGGCATGTTCACACCATATATTTT

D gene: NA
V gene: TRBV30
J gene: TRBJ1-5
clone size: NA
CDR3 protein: CAWDSYSNQPQHF
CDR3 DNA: TGTGCCTGGGACAGTTATAGCAATCAGCCCCAGCATTTT

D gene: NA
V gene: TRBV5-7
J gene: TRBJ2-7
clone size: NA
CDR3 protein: CASSLGLYSGCEQYF
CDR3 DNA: TGTGCCAGCAGCTTGGGATTGTACAGCGGATGCGAGCAGTACTTC

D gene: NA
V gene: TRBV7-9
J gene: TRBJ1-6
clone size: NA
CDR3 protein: CASSLASLTGYNSPLHF
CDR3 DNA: TGTGCCAGCAGCTTAGCATCACTGACGGGCTATAATTCACCCCTCCACTTT

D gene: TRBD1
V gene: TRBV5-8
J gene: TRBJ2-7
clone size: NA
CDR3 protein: CASSRQGSSYEQYF
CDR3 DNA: TGTGCCAGCAGCCGACAGGGCAGTTCCTACGAGCAGTACTTC

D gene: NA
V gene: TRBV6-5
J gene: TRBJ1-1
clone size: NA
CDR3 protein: CASSYSQGRAEAFF
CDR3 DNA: TGTGCCAGCAGTTACTCGCAGGGGAGAGCTGAAGCTTTCTTT

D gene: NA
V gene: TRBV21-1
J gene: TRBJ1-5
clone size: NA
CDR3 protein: CASSPRGRASNQPQHF
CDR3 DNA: TGTGCCAGCAGCCCTCGGGGAAGAGCAAGCAATCAGCCCCAGCATTTT

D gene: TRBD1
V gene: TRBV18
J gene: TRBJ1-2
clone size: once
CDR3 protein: CASSPETGANYGYTF
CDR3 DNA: TGTGCCAGCTCACCGGAGACAGGGGCTAACTATGGCTACACCTTC

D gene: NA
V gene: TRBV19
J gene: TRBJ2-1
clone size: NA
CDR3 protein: CASREARGSYNEQFF
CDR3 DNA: TGTGCCAGTAGAGAGGCACGGGGCTCCTACAATGAGCAGTTCTTC

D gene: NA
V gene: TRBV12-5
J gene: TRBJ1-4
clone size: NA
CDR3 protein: CASGLVPGHQEKLFF
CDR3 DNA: TGTGCTAGTGGTTTGGTTCCGGGACATCAGGAAAAACTGTTTTTT

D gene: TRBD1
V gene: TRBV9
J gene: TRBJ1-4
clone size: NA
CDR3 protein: CASSAGQLIATNEKLFF
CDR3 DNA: TGTGCCAGCAGCGCGGGACAGCTAATCGCAACTAATGAAAAACTGTTTTTT

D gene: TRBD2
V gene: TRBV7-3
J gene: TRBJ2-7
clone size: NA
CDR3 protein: CASSRSGSGSYEQYF
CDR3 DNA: TGTGCCAGCAGCCGCAGTGGTAGCGGGAGTTACGAGCAGTACTTC

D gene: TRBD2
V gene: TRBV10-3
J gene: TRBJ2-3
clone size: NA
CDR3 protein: CAITRGGGTDTQYF
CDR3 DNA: TGTGCCATCACCCGGGGGGGCGGCACAGATACGCAGTATTTT

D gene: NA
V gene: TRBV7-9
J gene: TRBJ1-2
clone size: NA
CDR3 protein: CASSLGLGAYYGYTF
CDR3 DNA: TGTGCCAGCAGCTTAGGCCTGGGGGCTTACTATGGCTACACCTTC

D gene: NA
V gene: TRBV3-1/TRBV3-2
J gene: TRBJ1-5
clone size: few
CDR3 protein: CASSQGGLYQPQHF
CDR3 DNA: TGTGCCAGCAGCCAAGGAGGTTTATACCAGCCCCAGCATTTT

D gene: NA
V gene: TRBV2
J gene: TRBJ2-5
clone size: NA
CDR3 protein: CASSEMSVQETQYF
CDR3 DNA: TGTGCCAGCAGTGAAATGTCAGTCCAAGAGACCCAGTACTTC

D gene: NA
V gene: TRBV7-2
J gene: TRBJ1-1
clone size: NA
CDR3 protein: CASSITGLTEAFF
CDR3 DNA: TGTGCCAGCAGTATAACAGGGCTCACTGAAGCTTTCTTT

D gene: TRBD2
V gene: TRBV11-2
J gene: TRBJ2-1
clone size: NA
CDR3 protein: CASSLSSGSSYNEQFF
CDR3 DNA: TGTGCCAGCAGCTTATCTAGCGGGAGCTCCTACAATGAGCAGTTCTTC

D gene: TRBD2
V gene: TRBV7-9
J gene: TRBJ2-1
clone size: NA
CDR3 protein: CASSITSGYSYNEQFF
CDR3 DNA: TGTGCCAGCAGCATAACTAGCGGTTACTCCTACAATGAGCAGTTCTTC

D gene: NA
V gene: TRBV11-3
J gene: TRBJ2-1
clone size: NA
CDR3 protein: CASSPRRTEGNEQFF
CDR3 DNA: TGTGCCAGCAGTCCCCGGAGGACGGAGGGCAATGAGCAGTTCTTC

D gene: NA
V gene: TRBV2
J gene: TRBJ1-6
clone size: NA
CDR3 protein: CASSEVANSPLHF
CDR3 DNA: TGTGCCAGCAGTGAAGTGGCTAATTCACCCCTCCACTTT

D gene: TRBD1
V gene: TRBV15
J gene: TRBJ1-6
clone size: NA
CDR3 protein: CATSRDWGDRQLHF
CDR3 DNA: TGTGCCACCAGCAGAGATTGGGGGGACAGGCAACTCCACTTT

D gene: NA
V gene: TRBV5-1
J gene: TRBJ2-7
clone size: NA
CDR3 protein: CASSWRGLGYEQYF
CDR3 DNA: TGCGCCAGCAGCTGGCGGGGGCTGGGCTACGAGCAGTACTTC

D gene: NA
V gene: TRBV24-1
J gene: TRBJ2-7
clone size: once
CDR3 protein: CATRGRVSTYEQYF
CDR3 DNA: TGTGCCACCAGAGGTCGGGTCAGCACCTACGAGCAGTACTTC

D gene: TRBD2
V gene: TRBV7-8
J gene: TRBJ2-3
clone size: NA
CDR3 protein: CASSWTSGISTDTQYF
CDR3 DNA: TGTGCCAGCAGCTGGACTAGCGGGATAAGCACAGATACGCAGTATTTT

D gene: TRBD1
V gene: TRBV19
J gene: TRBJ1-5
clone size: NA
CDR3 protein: CASSTKTRGPNQPQHF
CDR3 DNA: TGTGCCAGTAGTACTAAAACAAGGGGGCCGAATCAGCCCCAGCATTTT

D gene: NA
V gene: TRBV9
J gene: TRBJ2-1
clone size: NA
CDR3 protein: CASRSGGRVYNEQFF
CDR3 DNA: TGTGCCAGCAGATCAGGGGGGAGAGTGTACAATGAGCAGTTCTTC

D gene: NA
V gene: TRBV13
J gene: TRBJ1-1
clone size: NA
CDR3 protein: CASSLKWDSPEAEAFF
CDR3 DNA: TGTGCCAGCAGCCTAAAGTGGGACTCCCCTGAGGCTGAAGCTTTCTTT

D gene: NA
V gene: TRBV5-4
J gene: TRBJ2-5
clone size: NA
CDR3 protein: CASTIAGMETQYF
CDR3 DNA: TGTGCCAGCACGATCGCGGGGATGGAGACCCAGTACTTC

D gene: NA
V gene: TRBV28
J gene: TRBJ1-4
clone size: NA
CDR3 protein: CASRSGGKLFF
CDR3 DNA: TGTGCCAGCAGGTCGGGTGGAAAACTGTTTTTT

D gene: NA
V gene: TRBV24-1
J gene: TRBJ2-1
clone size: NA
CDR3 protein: CATSWGQGEQFF
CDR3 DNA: TGTGCCACCAGCTGGGGGCAAGGTGAGCAGTTCTTC

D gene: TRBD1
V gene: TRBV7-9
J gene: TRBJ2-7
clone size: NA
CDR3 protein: CASSQTDRGISYEQYF
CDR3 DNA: TGTGCCAGCAGCCAAACGGACAGGGGGATATCCTACGAGCAGTACTTC

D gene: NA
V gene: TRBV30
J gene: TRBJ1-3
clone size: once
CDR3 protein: CAWSQVTAGNTIYF
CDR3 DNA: TGTGCCTGGAGTCAAGTGACAGCTGGAAACACCATATATTTT

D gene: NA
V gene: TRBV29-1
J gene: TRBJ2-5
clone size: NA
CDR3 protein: CSVEPQGYQETQYF
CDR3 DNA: TGCAGCGTTGAACCCCAGGGGTACCAAGAGACCCAGTACTTC

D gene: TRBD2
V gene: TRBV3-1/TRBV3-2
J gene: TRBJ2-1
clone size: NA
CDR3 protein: CASSQGTSGSLYNEQFF
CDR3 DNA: TGTGCCAGCAGCCAAGGAACTAGCGGGAGCCTCTACAATGAGCAGTTCTTC

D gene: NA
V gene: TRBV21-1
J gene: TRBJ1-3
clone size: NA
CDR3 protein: CASSKLRDRGNGSYGNTIYF
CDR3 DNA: TGTGCCAGCAGCAAACTGAGAGACAGGGGGAACGGGAGTTACGGAAACACCATATATTTT

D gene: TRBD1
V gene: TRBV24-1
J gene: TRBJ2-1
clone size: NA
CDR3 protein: CATSDTTGGSSYNEQFF
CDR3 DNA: TGTGCCACCAGTGACACGACAGGGGGCAGTTCCTACAATGAGCAGTTCTTC

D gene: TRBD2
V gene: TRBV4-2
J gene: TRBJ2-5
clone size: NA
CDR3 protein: CASSQDQGTSGKETQYF
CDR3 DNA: TGTGCCAGCAGCCAAGACCAGGGGACTAGCGGGAAAGAGACCCAGTACTTC

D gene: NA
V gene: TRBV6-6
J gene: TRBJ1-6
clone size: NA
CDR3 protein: CASSSVRVPNSPLHF
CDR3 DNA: TGTGCCAGCAGTTCGGTCAGGGTCCCCAATTCACCCCTCCACTTT

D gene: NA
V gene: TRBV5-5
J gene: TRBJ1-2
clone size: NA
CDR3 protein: CASSEDFYGYTF
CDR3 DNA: TGTGCCAGCAGCGAGGATTTCTATGGCTACACCTTC

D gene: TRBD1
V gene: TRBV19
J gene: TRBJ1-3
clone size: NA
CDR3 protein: CASRNRGRSGNTIYF
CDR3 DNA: TGTGCCAGTAGAAACAGGGGTCGCTCTGGAAACACCATATATTTT

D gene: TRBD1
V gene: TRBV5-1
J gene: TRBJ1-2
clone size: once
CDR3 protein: CASSATGDYGYTF
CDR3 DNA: TGCGCCAGCAGCGCTACAGGGGACTATGGCTACACCTTC

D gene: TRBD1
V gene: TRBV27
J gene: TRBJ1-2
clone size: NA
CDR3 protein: CASSKLTGTGYGYTF
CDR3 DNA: TGTGCCAGCAGTAAACTCACCGGGACAGGCTATGGCTACACCTTC

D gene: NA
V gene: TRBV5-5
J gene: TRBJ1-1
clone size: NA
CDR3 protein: CASSLAGGATEAFF
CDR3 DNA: TGTGCCAGCAGCTTGGCCGGGGGGGCCACTGAAGCTTTCTTT

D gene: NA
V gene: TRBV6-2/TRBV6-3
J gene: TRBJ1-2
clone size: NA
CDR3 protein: CASSYFPRRGYGYTF
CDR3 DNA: TGTGCCAGCAGTTACTTTCCCAGACGCGGCTATGGCTACACCTTC

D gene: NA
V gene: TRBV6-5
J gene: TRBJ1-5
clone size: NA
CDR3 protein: CASSRNRGNQPQHF
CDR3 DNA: TGTGCCAGCAGCCGCAACAGGGGCAATCAGCCCCAGCATTTT